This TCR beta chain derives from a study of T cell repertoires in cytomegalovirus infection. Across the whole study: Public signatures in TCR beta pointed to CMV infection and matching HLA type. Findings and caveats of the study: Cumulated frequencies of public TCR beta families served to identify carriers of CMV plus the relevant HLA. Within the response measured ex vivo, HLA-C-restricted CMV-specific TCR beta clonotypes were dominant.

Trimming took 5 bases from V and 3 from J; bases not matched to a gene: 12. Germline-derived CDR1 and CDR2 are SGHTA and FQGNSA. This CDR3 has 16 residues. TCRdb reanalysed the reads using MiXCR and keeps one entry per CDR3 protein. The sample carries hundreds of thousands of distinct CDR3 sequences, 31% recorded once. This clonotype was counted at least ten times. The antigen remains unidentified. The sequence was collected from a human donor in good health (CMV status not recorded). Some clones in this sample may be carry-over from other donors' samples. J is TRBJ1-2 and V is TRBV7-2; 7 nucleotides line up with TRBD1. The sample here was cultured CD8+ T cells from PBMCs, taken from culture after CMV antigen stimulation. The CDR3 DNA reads TGTGCCAGCAGCCCAGCAAGACAGGGAGGGGACTATGGCTACACCTTC. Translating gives CASSPARQGGDYGYTF.